Listed below are T cell receptor beta chains from one sample, sequenced in a study of Ad26.COV2.S vaccination and SARS-CoV-2 variants. TCRdb's table, derived via immunoSEQ multiplex PCR, lists solely in-frame clones and lacks some. The sample records approximately 300,000 clones, roughly 84% being singletons. The specimen comprised peripheral blood, sampled in a trial of Ad26.COV2.S vaccine versus placebo. These receptors all come from a person between 18 and 65 years old who received the Ad26.COV2.S COVID-19 vaccine or a placebo. The CDR3 runs from the conserved cysteine through the conserved F or W. The D gene is left open where the match is weak. Only some rows state a clone size, as once, few, many or a class for expanded clones.

CDR3nt | CDR3aa | j_gene | v_gene | abundance | d_gene
TGTGCCAGCAGTCGGACAGACCGAAACACCATATATTTT | CASSRTDRNTIYF | TRBJ1-3 | TRBV27 | few | -
TGCAGTGCTAGTGGAGGACAGGGAGGGGAAAAACTGTTTTTT | CSASGGQGGEKLFF | TRBJ1-4 | TRBV20-1 | - | TRBD1
TGTGCCAGCACCCTCGGGGAGAGGTTTTGGGAGACCCAGTACTTC | CASTLGERFWETQYF | TRBJ2-5 | TRBV7-9 | - | -
TGTGCCAGCTCACCGGACACGGATAGCAATCAGCCCCAGCATTTT | CASSPDTDSNQPQHF | TRBJ1-5 | TRBV18 | - | -
TGCGCCAGCAGCTTGGATCTGGGGGCGGGGAACGAGCAGTTCTTC | CASSLDLGAGNEQFF | TRBJ2-1 | TRBV5-1 | - | -
TGTGCCAGCAGTTACAAAACAGGAACCAGCACAGATACGCAGTATTTT | CASSYKTGTSTDTQYF | TRBJ2-3 | TRBV6-5 | once | -
TGTGCCAGCAGCCAAGTGGCCGGGGAGCTGTTTTTT | CASSQVAGELFF | TRBJ2-2 | TRBV4-2 | few | -
TGTGCCAGCAGCTTCCAGCGGGGGGGTCCCGATACGCAGTATTTT | CASSFQRGGPDTQYF | TRBJ2-3 | TRBV7-3 | - | TRBD2
TGTGCCAGCAGCGACAGGGGGAACACTGAAGCTTTCTTT | CASSDRGNTEAFF | TRBJ1-1 | TRBV16 | - | TRBD1
TGTGCCTGGCAGGGACAGGTAGATTCACCCCTCCACTTT | CAWQGQVDSPLHF | TRBJ1-6 | TRBV30 | - | TRBD1
TGTGCCAGCAGCTCCCTAGGGGTCGAAGCTTTCTTT | CASSSLGVEAFF | TRBJ1-1 | TRBV7-9 | - | -
TGTGCCAGCTCACCAGCCCCGGAGGGTGAAGCTTTCTTT | CASSPAPEGEAFF | TRBJ1-1 | TRBV18 | few | -
TGCGCCAGCAGCGTCCGTGGAGGGACAGGGCAAGAGACCCAGTACTTC | CASSVRGGTGQETQYF | TRBJ2-5 | TRBV5-1 | - | TRBD1
TGTGCCAGCAGTGAAGGACCGAGAGATGGCTACACCTTC | CASSEGPRDGYTF | TRBJ1-2 | TRBV6-1 | few | -
TGTGCCAGTAGTACACACTCACAGGGGTCCACAACGAACTATGGCTACACCTTC | CASSTHSQGSTTNYGYTF | TRBJ1-2 | TRBV19 | once | TRBD1
TGTGCCTGGAGTTTTGGGGGCAGGGTCGATGGCTACACCTTC | CAWSFGGRVDGYTF | TRBJ1-2 | TRBV30 | once | -
TGTGCCAGCAGTTACGAGGGGGCAGGAAGAACTGAAGCTTTCTTT | CASSYEGAGRTEAFF | TRBJ1-1 | TRBV6-5 | - | TRBD1
TGTGCCAGCAGTCAAGGGTGGGGGGCGCAAGGCTACACCTTC | CASSQGWGAQGYTF | TRBJ1-2 | TRBV7-9 | few | -
TGTGCCAGCAGCTTGGTGGGGGGCGCGGAGACCGGGGAGCTGTTTTTT | CASSLVGGAETGELFF | TRBJ2-2 | TRBV5-4 | - | -
TGTGCCAGCAGCCAGGGGGCCGACACTGAAGCTTTCTTT | CASSQGADTEAFF | TRBJ1-1 | TRBV7-8 | - | TRBD1
TGCGCCAGCAGCTTAGCCCAACCAGGGATATCTGGAAACACCATATATTTT | CASSLAQPGISGNTIYF | TRBJ1-3 | TRBV5-1 | - | -
TGCGCCAGCAGCCAACCTCCGGGGACTAGCGAGGGGCAAGAGACCCAGTACTTC | CASSQPPGTSEGQETQYF | TRBJ2-5 | TRBV4-1 | - | TRBD2
TGTGCCAGCAGTTACGGTTCGGGCGACTACTATGGCTACACCTTC | CASSYGSGDYYGYTF | TRBJ1-2 | TRBV6-5 | - | -
TGTGCCAGCAGCTTGGGGCAGCTACTTCCCTACGAGCAGTACTTC | CASSLGQLLPYEQYF | TRBJ2-7 | TRBV5-6 | - | -
TGTGCCAGCAGCTCGGAGATAAAGGGTATTAACTATGGCTACACCTTC | CASSSEIKGINYGYTF | TRBJ1-2 | TRBV7-9 | once | -
TGTGCCAGCAGCTTGTCCATCAGAAACACCATATATTTT | CASSLSIRNTIYF | TRBJ1-3 | TRBV5-5 | - | -
TGTGCCAGCAGCCTAGGGGGGCACAATGAGCAGTTCTTC | CASSLGGHNEQFF | TRBJ2-1 | TRBV9 | - | -
TGTGCCAGTAGTATTCGGGCAGAAACAATGAACACTGAAGCTTTCTTT | CASSIRAETMNTEAFF | TRBJ1-1 | TRBV19 | once | -
TGTGCCTGGAGCCCTGACAGGGCGATCCCCTACGAGCAGTACTTC | CAWSPDRAIPYEQYF | TRBJ2-7 | TRBV30 | - | TRBD1
TGTGCCAGCAGGCGTAGTTCACTCGCGAACACCGGGGAGCTGTTTTTT | CASRRSSLANTGELFF | TRBJ2-2 | TRBV6-4 | - | -
TGCGCCAGCAGCTTTGAGGACGGTAACACAGATACGCAGTATTTT | CASSFEDGNTDTQYF | TRBJ2-3 | TRBV5-1 | once | -
TGTGCCAGCAGCCAAGAGTCTCTAAGTAAACACGCCTTCTACGAGCAGTACTTC | CASSQESLSKHAFYEQYF | TRBJ2-7 | TRBV3-1/TRBV3-2 | - | -
TGTGCCAGCAGCTTACCCCGGACAGGGGCGGGGGAGCAGTACTTC | CASSLPRTGAGEQYF | TRBJ2-7 | TRBV7-8 | - | TRBD1
TGTGCCAGCAGCCATACAAGTAAGCAGTACTTC | CASSHTSKQYF | TRBJ2-7 | TRBV14 | - | -
TGTGCCAGCAGTTTTTCTAGCCCCCCCTACGAGCAGTACTTC | CASSFSSPPYEQYF | TRBJ2-7 | TRBV6-2/TRBV6-3 | - | -
TGTGCCAGCACTACCCTCGGGCAGCCGGGAAACACCATATATTTT | CASTTLGQPGNTIYF | TRBJ1-3 | TRBV3-1/TRBV3-2 | - | -
TGTGCCAGCAGCCAAGGGGGACAGGGGCAAGGACCCCTCCACTTT | CASSQGGQGQGPLHF | TRBJ1-6 | TRBV3-1/TRBV3-2 | - | TRBD1
TGTGCCAGCGGCCTAACGGGGGCGAGCACCGGGGAGCTGTTTTTT | CASGLTGASTGELFF | TRBJ2-2 | TRBV5-4 | - | -
TGTGCCTGGAGTGTGGGACTCATCTACGAGCAGTACTTC | CAWSVGLIYEQYF | TRBJ2-7 | TRBV30 | - | -
TGTGCCAGCACTGGGACAGGGCTCGTCGCTGAGCAGTTCTTC | CASTGTGLVAEQFF | TRBJ2-1 | TRBV2 | - | TRBD1
TGTGCCAGCAGTGATGCAGGGGTCTATGGCTACACCTTC | CASSDAGVYGYTF | TRBJ1-2 | TRBV25-1 | - | -
TGTGCCAGTAGTATGGACAAGAAGGGAGGGGGCTACACCTTC | CASSMDKKGGGYTF | TRBJ1-2 | TRBV19 | - | -
TGTGCCAGCAGTTACTTGGGGACCTCGCGCTTTTTT | CASSYLGTSRFF | TRBJ2-2 | TRBV6-2/TRBV6-3 | - | -
TGTGCCAGCAGCCCCCAGGGTCCGCTCGGCGACACCATATATTTT | CASSPQGPLGDTIYF | TRBJ1-3 | TRBV5-6 | - | -